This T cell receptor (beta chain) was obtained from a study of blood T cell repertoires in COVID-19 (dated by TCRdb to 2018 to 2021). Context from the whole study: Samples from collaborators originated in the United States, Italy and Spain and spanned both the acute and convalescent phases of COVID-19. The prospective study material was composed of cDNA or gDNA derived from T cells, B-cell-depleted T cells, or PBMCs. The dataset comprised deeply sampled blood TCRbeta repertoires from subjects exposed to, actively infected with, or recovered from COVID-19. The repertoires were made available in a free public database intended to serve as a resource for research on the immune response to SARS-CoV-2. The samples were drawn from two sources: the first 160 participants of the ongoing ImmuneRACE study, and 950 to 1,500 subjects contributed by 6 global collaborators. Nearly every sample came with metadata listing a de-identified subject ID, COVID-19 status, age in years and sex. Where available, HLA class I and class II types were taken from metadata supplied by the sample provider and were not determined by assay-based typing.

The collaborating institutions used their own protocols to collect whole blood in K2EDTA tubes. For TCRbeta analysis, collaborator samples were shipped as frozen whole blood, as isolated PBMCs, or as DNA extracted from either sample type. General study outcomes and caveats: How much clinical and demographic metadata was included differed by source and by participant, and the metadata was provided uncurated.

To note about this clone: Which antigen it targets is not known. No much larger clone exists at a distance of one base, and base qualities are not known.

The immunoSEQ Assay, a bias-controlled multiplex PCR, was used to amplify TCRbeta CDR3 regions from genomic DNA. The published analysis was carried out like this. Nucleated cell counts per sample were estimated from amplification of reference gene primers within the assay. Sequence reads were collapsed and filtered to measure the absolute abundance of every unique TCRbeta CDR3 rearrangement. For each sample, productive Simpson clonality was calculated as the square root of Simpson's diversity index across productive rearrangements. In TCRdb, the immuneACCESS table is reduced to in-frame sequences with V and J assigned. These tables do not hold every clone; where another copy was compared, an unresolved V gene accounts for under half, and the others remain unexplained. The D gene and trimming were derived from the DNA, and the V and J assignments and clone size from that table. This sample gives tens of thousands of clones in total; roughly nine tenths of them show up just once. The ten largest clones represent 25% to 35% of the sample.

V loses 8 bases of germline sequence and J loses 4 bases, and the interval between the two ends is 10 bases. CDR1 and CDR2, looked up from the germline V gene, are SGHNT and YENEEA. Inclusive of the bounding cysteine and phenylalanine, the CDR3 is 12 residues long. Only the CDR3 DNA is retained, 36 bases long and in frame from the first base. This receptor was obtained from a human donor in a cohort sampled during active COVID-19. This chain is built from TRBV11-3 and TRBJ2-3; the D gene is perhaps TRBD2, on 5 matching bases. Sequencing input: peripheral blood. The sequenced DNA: TGTGCCAGCGGAGGCCGATCAGATACGCAGTATTTT. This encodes CASGGRSDTQYF.